This TCR beta chain stems from a study of CD8 T cells in Susac syndrome. Germline CDR1 and CDR2: MNHEY and SVGAGI. The V end lost 5 bases, the J end lost 5 bases, and 13 bases lay between the germline ends. This CDR3 has 14 residues. An input of 0.5 to 1 ug of RNA was subjected to reverse transcription using random hexamers. TCRdb reprocessed the immunoSEQ multiplex PCR reads with MiXCR, giving one entry per CDR3 protein. The sample consists of roughly 400,000 distinct CDR3 sequences, about 85% of them appearing once. TCR beta sequencing was performed on blood CD8+ and CD4+ T cells. The J gene is TRBJ1-5, the V gene TRBV6-5, with a possible D match to TRBD1 (6 bases). The receptor comes from a human donor with multiple sclerosis. The material sequenced was CD8+ T cells from PBMCs. CDR3 bases: TGTGCCAGCAGTAAGACAGGAGATTATCAGCCCCAGCATTTT. It codes for CASSKTGDYQPQHF.